Presented here are 26 T cell receptor beta chains from one specimen sequenced in a study of OX40 agonist ivuxolimab in advanced cancers. TCRdb's copy holds only in-frame clones and misses some; the assay was immunoSEQ multiplex PCR. The repertoire consists of about 57,000 clones, with nearly 85% occurring once and the leading ten covering roughly 3.2%. Sequencing was performed on CD4+ or CD8+ T cells sorted from blood, taken in a trial of the OX40 agonist ivuxolimab. All receptors derive from an adult with an advanced solid tumor such as melanoma, head and neck, liver or kidney cancer.

The table lists this clone with a count of one. The chain couples TRBV11-2 to TRBJ2-3, with 7 bases fitting TRBD2. The CDR3 loop spans 16 amino acids. The ends lost 0 bases at V and 5 bases at J; junction bases unmatched: 8. The germline V gene has CDR1 SGHAT and CDR2 FQNNGV. CDR3 sequence: CASSLDLAGVLDTQYF. The DNA for the CDR3 is TGTGCCAGCAGCTTAGATCTGGCGGGAGTTTTAGATACGCAGTATTTT. Full variable domain (missing parts from reference TRBV11-2 and TRBJ2-3): EAGVAQSPRYKIIEKRQSVAFWCNPISGHATLYWYQQILGQGPKLLIQFQNNGVVDDSQLPKDRFSAERLKGVDSTLKIQPAKLEDSAVYLCASSLDLAGVLDTQYFGPGTRLTVL.

This sequence joins TRBV25-1 and TRBJ2-1, with TRBD1 as a possible D gene (6 bases). V was clipped by 4 bases and J by 1 base, with 14 bases between them. In germline, CDR1 is MGHDK, CDR2 SYGVNS. The CDR3 consists of 16 residues. CDR3 bases: TGTGCCAGCAGTGGGTCCGGGACAAAATCCTACAATGAGCAGTTCTTC. Translating gives CASSGSGTKSYNEQFF.

This clone was seen once. The DNA of the CDR3 is TGTGCCAGCAGCTTGGACTCATCCTACAATGAGCAGTTCTTC. Protein product: CASSLDSSYNEQFF. The chain couples TRBV5-4 to TRBJ2-1; D is uncertain. Looked up from germline, CDR1 is SGHNT and CDR2 is YYREEE (reference sequence). V was shortened by 0 bases and J by 1 base, with 5 bases between the two germline ends. The CDR3 is 14 residues long. The whole variable domain, remainder taken from reference TRBV5-4 and TRBJ2-1, is ETGVTQSPTHLIKTRGQQVTLRCSSQSGHNTVSWYQQALGQGPQFIFQYYREEENGRGNFPPRFSGLQFPNYSSELNVNALELDDSALYLCASSLDSSYNEQFFGPGTRLTVL.

The V call is TRBV6-1, the J call TRBJ2-7; 9 bases are shared with TRBD2. Germline V lookup: CDR1 MNHNS, CDR2 SASEGT. This CDR3 comprises 15 residues. Trimming at V came to 4 bases and at J to 3 bases, leaving 7 bases not matched to a gene. CDR3 protein: CASSGTSVSNYEQYF. The CDR3 DNA reads TGTGCCAGCAGTGGGACTAGCGTAAGCAACTACGAGCAGTACTTC.

The CDR3 DNA reads TGTGCCAGCAGTCTCGGACAGGGGGTAGGGGAGACCCAGTACTTC. Translating it yields CASSLGQGVGETQYF. V usage is TRBV6-1 and J usage is TRBJ2-5, with 10 positions matching TRBD1. Germline lookup yields CDR1 MNHNS and CDR2 SASEGT. V was clipped by 5 bases and J by 5 bases; unmatched bases: 8. The CDR3 covers 15 residues.

The chain carries TRBV30 and TRBJ2-3, with 9 positions matching TRBD2. The germline V gene encodes CDR1 GTSNPN and CDR2 SVGIG (reference sequence). V was pared by 2 bases and J by 4 bases, with 1 base of the junction left unmatched. The CDR3 runs to 13 residues. CDR3 nucleotides: TGTGCCTGGAGTAAGCGGGAGGCAGATACGCAGTATTTT. It encodes CAWSKREADTQYF.

The chain is built from TRBV19 and TRBJ1-2, with 7 bases identical to TRBD1. This CDR3 has 16 residues. V lost 3 bases and J lost 4; bases outside the gene matches: 11. The germline V gene encodes CDR1 LNHDA and CDR2 SQIVND (reference sequence). The CDR3 here is CASSIYPGQTTYGYTF. The CDR3 DNA reads as TGTGCCAGTAGTATTTATCCGGGACAGACTACCTATGGCTACACCTTC.

The CDR3 nucleotides are TGTGCCAGCAGTTTAGTTAGCGGGATCTACAATGAGCAGTTCTTC. This sequence encodes CASSLVSGIYNEQFF. The V call is TRBV28, the J call TRBJ2-1, with 8 bases identical to TRBD2. With 2 bases clipped from V and 3 bases from J, the junction kept 3 bases outside the gene matches. Germline CDR1 MDHEN, CDR2 SYDVKM. The CDR3 sequence is 15 residues long. Complete variable domain (other parts from reference TRBV28 and TRBJ2-1): DVKVTQSSRYLVKRTGEKVFLECVQDMDHENMFWYRQDPGLGLRLIYFSYDVKMKEKGDIPEGYSVSREKKERFSLILESASTNQTSMYLCASSLVSGIYNEQFFGPGTRLTVL.

The rearrangement joins TRBV14 to TRBJ1-2, with D unresolved. Germline V lookup: CDR1 SGHDN, CDR2 FVKESK. Between the trimmed V and J ends, which lost 0 bases and 8 bases, there was a span of 22 bases. This CDR3 has 17 amino acids. The CDR3 spells CASSQDEPWAPVKGYTF. CDR3 coding DNA: TGTGCCAGCAGCCAAGATGAGCCCTGGGCTCCGGTCAAAGGCTACACCTTC. Supplemented by reference TRBV14 and TRBJ1-2, the full variable domain reads EAGVTQFPSHSVIEKGQTVTLRCDPISGHDNLYWYRRVMGKEIKFLLHFVKESKQDESGMPNNRFLAERTGGTYSTLKVQPAELEDSGVYFCASSQDEPWAPVKGYTFGSGTRLTVV.

This clone occurred a few times. Written as DNA, the CDR3 is TGTGCCTGGAGTGTTTCGAGAAACACCATATATTTT. Its protein product is CAWSVSRNTIYF. The V and J genes are TRBV30 and TRBJ1-3, with D unclear. Germline V lookup: CDR1 GTSNPN, CDR2 SVGIG (reference sequence). This CDR3 region has 12 residues. Trimming shortened V by 0 bases and J by 5 bases, and 5 bases separated the two germline ends.

This clone was counted a single time. CDR3 DNA sequence: TGTGCCAGCAGCAATCCCGGACAGGGAGCGGACAATGAGCAGTTCTTC. Protein sequence: CASSNPGQGADNEQFF. The chain carries TRBV11-3 and TRBJ2-1, with 8 bases matching TRBD1. Germline V gene data show CDR1 as SGHNT and CDR2 as YENEEA. Trimming removed 5 bases from V and 5 bases from J; junction bases left unmatched: 11. This CDR3 has 16 amino acids.

This chain uses TRBV28 with TRBJ2-1, with D maybe TRBD2 (5 bases). Trimming took off 6 bases at V and 9 bases at J, with 12 bases between the two ends. Germline V lookup: CDR1 MDHEN, CDR2 SYDVKM. The CDR3 loop spans 12 amino acids. CDR3 loop: CASRSPGSEQFF. The CDR3 nucleotides read TGTGCCAGCAGATCCCCGGGGAGTGAGCAGTTCTTC.

V usage is TRBV7-7 and J usage is TRBJ2-5; D is uncertain. CDR3 length: 14 amino acids. V lost 1 base and J 5 bases, leaving 11 bases between the germline ends. Germline-derived CDR1 and CDR2 are SSHAT and FNYEAQ (reference sequence). For the CDR3, the DNA is TGTGCCAGCAGCTTAGGAGAAGGGCTGGAGACCCAGTACTTC. It codes for CASSLGEGLETQYF.

The V call is TRBV11-2, the J call TRBJ1-2; D is unclear. With 1 base removed from V and 8 bases from J, the gap between germline ends came to 20 bases. Per germline, CDR1 SGHAT and CDR2 FQNNGV. The CDR3 covers 16 residues. CDR3 amino acids: CASSLGGGFRTLGYTF. In DNA, the CDR3 is TGTGCCAGCAGCTTAGGGGGAGGGTTCCGGACTCTGGGCTACACCTTC.

This chain uses TRBV4-2 with TRBJ1-3; D is uncertain. V was clipped by 4 bases and J by 0 bases, with 7 bases between them. Germline V gene lookup returns CDR1 LGHNA and CDR2 YNFKEQ. CDR3 length equals 14 residues. The CDR3 sequence is CASSREASGNTIYF. The CDR3 DNA sequence: TGTGCCAGCAGCCGCGAGGCCTCTGGAAACACCATATATTTT.

The genes are TRBV19 and TRBJ2-1; TRBD2 agrees at 7 bases. The germline V gene encodes CDR1 LNHDA and CDR2 SQIVND (reference sequence). The V and J ends lost 5 bases and 1 base, in that order; junction bases with no gene match: 8. The CDR3 is 16 residues long. The CDR3 sequence: CASSLLAGRSYNEQFF. The DNA for the CDR3 is TGTGCCAGTAGTCTATTAGCGGGCCGATCCTACAATGAGCAGTTCTTC.

V usage is TRBV7-9 and J usage is TRBJ2-7, with 12 positions matching TRBD2. The V gene's germline CDR1 is SEHNR and CDR2 FQNEAQ (reference sequence). V lost 8 bases to trimming and J lost 3 bases; unmatched junction nucleotides: 8. This CDR3 spans 15 amino acids. This CDR3 reads CASAITSGGLYEQYF. The DNA of the CDR3 is TGTGCCAGCGCGATAACTAGCGGGGGGCTCTACGAGCAGTACTTC.

This clone was counted between two and nine times. The chain is built from TRBV19 and TRBJ2-1; TRBD2 agrees at 10 bases. In germline, CDR1 is LNHDA, CDR2 SQIVND (reference sequence). CDR3 length equals 13 residues. Trimming cost V 7 bases and J 7 bases; bases outside gene matches: 4. The CDR3 loop is CASTSGRANEQFF. Here the CDR3 DNA reads TGTGCCAGTACTAGCGGGAGAGCGAATGAGCAGTTCTTC.

V is TRBV2 and J is TRBJ1-2; the D is unclear. Between the trimmed V and J ends, which lost 9 bases and 2 bases, there was a span of 10 bases. CDR3 size: 12 residues. The germline gives CDR1 SNHLY, CDR2 FYNNEI. The CDR3 coding sequence is TGTGCCAGTAGTTGGCAGAACTATGGCTACACCTTC. This gives the protein CASSWQNYGYTF.

V usage is TRBV2 and J usage is TRBJ1-5, with 9 bases lining up with TRBD1. The CDR3 totals 12 residues. Germline V gives CDR1 SNHLY, CDR2 FYNNEI. Trimming took 6 bases from V and 13 from J; bases not matched to a gene: 7. The CDR3 DNA reads TGTGCCAGCAGCCCCCGACAGGGGGGGCAGCATTTT. It yields the protein CASSPRQGGQHF.

This chain's CDR3 is CASSRLEGASGNTIYF. The CDR3 coding sequence is TGTGCCAGCAGCAGACTTGAGGGGGCCTCTGGAAACACCATATATTTT. V and J are TRBV9 and TRBJ1-3; 7 bases are a match to TRBD1. The CDR3 totals 16 residues. CDR1 is SGDLS, CDR2 YYNGEE, per germline. Trimming took 4 bases from V and 0 from J; bases not matched to a gene: 7. The complete variable domain, with remaining parts taken from reference TRBV9 and TRBJ1-3, reads DSGVTQTPKHLITATGQRVTLRCSPRSGDLSVYWYQQSLDQGLQFLIQYYNGEERAKGNILERFSAQQFPDLHSELNLSSLELGDSALYFCASSRLEGASGNTIYFGEGSWLTVV.

The V gene is TRBV6-1, the J gene TRBJ1-3; 7 bases align to TRBD1. CDR3 length: 15 amino acids. Trimming at V came to 3 bases and at J to 4 bases, leaving 6 bases not matched to a gene. CDR1 is MNHNS, CDR2 SASEGT, per germline. CDR3 bases: TGTGCCAGCAGTGATCGACAGGGATGGGGAAACACCATATATTTT. Translating gives CASSDRQGWGNTIYF.

The chain links TRBV6-5 to TRBJ1-1; D unresolved. There are 13 residues in the CDR3. Looked up from germline, CDR1 is MNHEY and CDR2 is SVGAGI. V was cut by 5 bases and J by 1 base, with 8 bases left in between. DNA of the CDR3: TGTGCCAGCAGTGGCCGACAGAACACTGAAGCTTTCTTT. Amino acids: CASSGRQNTEAFF.

This clone was detected a few times. J is TRBJ1-2 and V is TRBV4-1; D gene unclear. CDR1 is MGHRA, CDR2 YSYEKL, per germline. V was trimmed by 1 base and J by 0 bases, leaving 12 bases between them. The CDR3 is made up of 16 amino acids. CDR3 sequence (DNA): TGCGCCAGCAGCCAAGGGTTAACGGAAGCTAACTATGGCTACACCTTC. Amino acids: CASSQGLTEANYGYTF.

In DNA form, the CDR3 reads TGTGCCAGCAGCCAAGTGCAGGGGGCTCCCTACGAGCAGTACTTC. Translated, it gives CASSQVQGAPYEQYF. The J gene is TRBJ2-7, the V gene TRBV4-2; 8 bases line up with TRBD1. There are 15 residues in the CDR3. Germline-derived CDR1 and CDR2 are LGHNA and YNFKEQ. V lost 1 base to trimming and J lost 2 bases; unmatched junction nucleotides: 4.

CDR3 nucleotides: TGTGCCAGCAGCTCCGATTGGGGTGAGCAGTTCTTC. Translating it yields CASSSDWGEQFF. The chain recombines TRBV9 with TRBJ2-1; D is undetermined. The CDR3 sequence is 12 residues long. Trimming removed 4 bases at V and 9 bases at J, with 11 bases between. Germline V CDR1 and CDR2: SGDLS, YYNGEE.